Sequencing of this T cell receptor (beta chain) was carried out in a study of identical twins. This clonotype has just a few counts. What it recognizes is unknown. The CDR3 has 12 amino acids. CDR1 is MNHNS, CDR2 SASEGT, per germline. Findings and limits, study-wide: With abundant cord blood beta clonotypes, insertions were fewer; memory repertoires showed no such pattern. For out-of-frame alpha sequences shared by twins, low generation probability was in excess.

Each CDR3 protein gets one entry after TCRdb re-called the 5' RACE reads with MiXCR. Of 500,000 or so distinct CDR3 sequences listed, 14% are singletons. The data were also submitted as part of a second study, on yellow fever vaccine responses in identical twins.

Sequencing was performed on CD4+ T cells sorted from blood. This clonotype was sampled from a woman aged 18-29 years in good health. The chain is built from TRBV6-1 and TRBJ2-1; tentative D call: TRBD1 (6 bases). The CDR3 loop reads CAAVGGPNEQFF. For the CDR3, the DNA is TGTGCAGCGGTAGGGGGTCCGAATGAGCAGTTCTTC.